Detailed here is one TCR beta chain. Profiling relied on immunoSEQ multiplex PCR, and the TCRdb table lists in-frame clones only, not all of them. The sample gives 9,000 or so clones, over 55% of which show up once; roughly 18% is in the top ten. This entry is derived from a study of cytotoxic CD8 clonotypes in ibrutinib-treated CLL. With 6 bases removed from V and 1 base from J, the gap between germline ends came to 6 bases. This CDR3 region has 12 residues. The germline gives CDR1 KGHSH, CDR2 LQKENI. The specimen comprised PBMCs, sampled before ibrutinib treatment. This chain joins TRBV18 and TRBJ1-1; D is undetermined. The receptor comes from a human donor with chronic lymphocytic leukemia. The CDR3: CASSLQNTEAFF. Written as DNA, the CDR3 is TGTGCCAGCTCGCTACAGAACACTGAAGCTTTCTTT.